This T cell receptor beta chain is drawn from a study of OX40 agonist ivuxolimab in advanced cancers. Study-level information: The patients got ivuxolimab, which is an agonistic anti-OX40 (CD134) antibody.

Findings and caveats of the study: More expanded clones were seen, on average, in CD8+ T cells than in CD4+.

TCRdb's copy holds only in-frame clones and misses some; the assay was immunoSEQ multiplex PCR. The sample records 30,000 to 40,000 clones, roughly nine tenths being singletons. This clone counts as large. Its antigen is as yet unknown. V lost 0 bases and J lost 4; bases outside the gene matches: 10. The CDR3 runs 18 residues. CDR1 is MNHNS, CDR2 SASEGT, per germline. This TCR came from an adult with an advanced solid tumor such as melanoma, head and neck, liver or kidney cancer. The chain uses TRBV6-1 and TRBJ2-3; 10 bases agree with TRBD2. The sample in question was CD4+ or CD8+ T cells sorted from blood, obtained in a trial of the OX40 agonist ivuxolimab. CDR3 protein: CASSEASWVAGGADTQYF. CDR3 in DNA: TGTGCCAGCAGTGAAGCGTCTTGGGTAGCGGGGGGTGCAGATACGCAGTATTTT.